A selection of T cell receptor beta chains follows, all from one sample in a study of CD8+CD57+ T cells in acquired aplastic anemia. MiXCR, run by TCRdb on the reads, gives a single entry per CDR3 protein. This table holds 270,000 or so distinct CDR3 sequences, about 80% found once. Input material: sorted CD4+, CD8+, or CD8+CD57+ T cells (not recorded which) from PBMCs. Receptors originate from a human donor with aplastic anemia. Both conserved end residues are part of each CDR3. The order of the fields is D gene, V gene, J gene, clone size, CDR3 protein, CDR3 DNA. A D gene is named only where the DNA matches it firmly. Size tells how often a clone was seen (once, few, many) or the class of an expanded clone, and some rows leave it out.

>TRBD1|TRBV7-2|TRBJ2-1|-
CASSLRQGYRRYTQFF
TGTGCCAGCAGCTTAAGACAGGGTTATCGGCGCTACACCCAGTTCTTC
>-|TRBV7-2|TRBJ1-1|-
CASSPQDSLTNTEAFF
TGTGCCAGCAGCCCACAGGACAGTCTAACGAACACTGAAGCTTTCTTT
>-|TRBV6-5|TRBJ1-2|-
CASSDRNYPGYTF
TGTGCCAGCAGTGACAGGAACTATCCTGGCTACACCTTC
>-|TRBV11-2|TRBJ2-7|-
CASSSGTSEQYF
TGTGCCAGCAGCTCTGGCACTAGCGAGCAGTACTTC
>-|TRBV7-9|TRBJ1-2|-
CASSLEETQHFGGYTF
TGTGCCAGCAGCTTAGAAGAGACCCAGCACTTCGGTGGCTACACCTTC
>TRBD1|TRBV6-4|TRBJ2-2|-
CASSFSTGGIGELFF
TGTGCCAGCAGTTTTAGCACAGGGGGGATCGGGGAGCTGTTTTTT
>TRBD1|TRBV5-7|TRBJ2-7|-
CASSRPRTGASYEQYF
TGTGCCAGCAGCCGCCCCCGGACAGGGGCCTCCTACGAGCAGTACTTC
>-|TRBV5-4|TRBJ1-5|-
CASSFGNQPQHF
TGTGCCAGCAGCTTCGGAAATCAGCCCCAGCATTTT
>TRBD1|TRBV7-9|TRBJ2-3|-
CASSSGTGHHTDNF
TGTGCCAGCAGCTCCGGGACAGGTCATCACACAGATAATTTT
>-|TRBV7-8|TRBJ2-1|-
CASSLAGGGDTGEQFF
TGTGCCAGCAGCTTAGCGGGAGGGGGCGACACGGGGGAGCAGTTCTTC
>-|TRBV7-3|TRBJ2-7|-
CASSPGQSSDEQYF
TGTGCCAGCAGCCCAGGACAGAGCTCCGACGAGCAGTACTTC
>-|TRBV7-9|TRBJ2-3|-
CASSSSRSRENSTF
TGTGCCAGCAGCTCATCCAGAAGCAGGGAGAACAGCACATTT
>-|TRBV7-9|TRBJ2-5|-
CASSLGGKQGTNFF
TGTGCCAGCAGCTTAGGCGGTAAGCAAGGGACCAACTTCTTC
>TRBD1|TRBV7-9|TRBJ1-2|-
CASSLQDRGLDYGYTF
TGTGCCAGCAGCTTACAGGACAGGGGGTTGGACTATGGCTACACCTTC
>-|TRBV7-9|TRBJ2-5|once
CASSFERSEESQYF
TGTGCCAGCAGCTTTGAAAGAAGCGAAGAGAGCCAGTACTTC
>-|TRBV7-8|TRBJ1-2|-
CASSLAGGPDIYGYTF
TGTGCCAGCAGCTTAGCGGGAGGTCCCGATATATATGGCTACACCTTC
>-|TRBV29-1|TRBJ2-2|-
CSGGPNTGELFF
TGCAGCGGGGGGCCGAACACCGGGGAGCTGTTTTTT
>TRBD1|TRBV9|TRBJ2-7|many
CASSVGQGGYEQYF
TGTGCCAGCAGCGTAGGACAGGGGGGATACGAGCAGTACTTC
>TRBD2|TRBV9|TRBJ2-3|-
CASSVAGGPRTDTQYF
TGTGCCAGCAGCGTAGCGGGGGGGCCCCGAACAGATACGCAGTATTTT
>TRBD2|TRBV2|TRBJ2-1|-
CASSDRLAGGQPMEF
TGTGCCAGCAGTGACCGGCTAGCGGGAGGGCAACCAATGGAGTTC
>-|TRBV15|TRBJ2-7|many
CATSREAGTYEQYF
TGTGCCACCAGCAGAGAGGCAGGGACCTACGAGCAGTACTTC
>-|TRBV9|TRBJ2-1|-
CASGGAGNMQYFEQFF
TGTGCCAGCGGTGGAGCTGGGAACATGCAGTACTTCGAGCAGTTCTTC
>-|TRBV7-2|TRBJ1-1|few
CASSLAGAVDTQYFF
TGTGCCAGCAGCTTAGCGGGAGCAGTCGATACTCAGTATTTCTTT
>-|TRBV7-2|TRBJ2-3|-
CASSFHPAGGALSYF
TGTGCCAGCAGCTTTCACCCAGCCGGGGGAGCCCTTTCGTATTTT
>-|TRBV7-3|TRBJ1-2|-
CASSFEPDGTALAYTF
TGTGCCAGCAGCTTTGAGCCAGACGGGACCGCCCTTGCCTACACCTTC
>-|TRBV7-9|TRBJ2-3|-
CASSFQGGRGSDEF
TGTGCCAGCAGCTTTCAGGGAGGCCGGGGGAGCGATGAGTTT
>TRBD1|TRBV11-3|TRBJ1-6|once
CASSLRGQDSPLHF
TGTGCCAGCAGCTTGAGGGGGCAAGATTCACCCCTCCACTTT
>-|TRBV5-4|TRBJ2-3|-
CASSQRNSPDTQYF
TGTGCCAGCAGCCAACGGAACAGTCCCGATACGCAGTATTTT
>-|TRBV2|TRBJ1-2|many
CASSEQGPYGYTF
TGTGCCAGCAGTGAACAAGGACCCTATGGCTACACCTTC
>-|TRBV7-9|TRBJ1-6|-
CASSLTSGSGDPQHF
TGTGCCAGCAGCTTGACTAGCGGGAGCGGAGATCCGCAGCACTTT
>-|TRBV9|TRBJ2-1|-
CASSLASASYNEQFF
TGTGCCAGTAGTCTAGCTAGCGCATCCTACAATGAGCAGTTCTTC
>-|TRBV9|TRBJ2-1|-
CASSVWSDTLYFEQFF
TGTGCCAGCAGCGTATGGTCAGATACGCTGTATTTTGAGCAGTTCTTC
>TRBD2|TRBV9|TRBJ2-3|-
CASSVGLADQDTEYF
TGTGCCAGCAGCGTAGGACTAGCGGACCAGGATACGGAGTATTTT